Following are 9 T cell receptor beta chains from one sample sequenced in a study of early stage breast cancer tumors. Here immunoSEQ multiplex PCR was the method, and the copy in TCRdb shows in-frame clones only, minus some. This sample has about 72,000 clones, with approximately 80% found just once. The specimen sequenced was blood. These receptors originate from a person in their sixties with breast cancer.

In its sample, this clone was seen once. The CDR3 loop reads CASSQGLNEKLFF. CDR3 nucleotides: TGTGCCAGCTCCCAAGGGCTTAATGAAAAACTGTTTTTT. The chain has TRBV18 and TRBJ1-4, with no clear D. Germline CDR1 reads KGHSH; CDR2 reads LQKENI. The CDR3 totals 13 residues. The V and J ends lost 6 bases and 4 bases respectively, with 9 bases between them.

The rearrangement uses TRBV5-1 and TRBJ2-7; D is undetermined. Trimming removed 0 bases from V and 0 bases from J, with 16 bases in between. This CDR3 comprises 17 residues. Per germline, CDR1 SGHRS and CDR2 YFSETQ. The CDR3 region is CASSLGLGSARSYEQYF. CDR3 DNA sequence: TGCGCCAGCAGCTTGGGCCTGGGCAGCGCCCGCTCCTACGAGCAGTACTTC. Full variable domain (outside the CDR3, taken from reference TRBV5-1 and TRBJ2-7): KAGVTQTPRYLIKTRGQQVTLSCSPISGHRSVSWYQQTPGQGLQFLFEYFSETQRNKGNFPGRFSGRQFSNSRSEMNVSTLELGDSALYLCASSLGLGSARSYEQYFGPGTRLTVT.

The chain has TRBV4-1 and TRBJ1-3; 7 bases match TRBD1. Germline CDR1 MGHRA, CDR2 YSYEKL. The CDR3 totals 17 residues. V lost 0 bases and J lost 0; bases outside the gene matches: 5. CDR3 protein: CASSQDSGGLSGNTIYF. Here the CDR3 DNA reads TGCGCCAGCAGCCAAGATTCAGGGGGGCTCTCTGGAAACACCATATATTTT.

This clone was detected only once. This chain joins TRBV9 and TRBJ1-1; D might be TRBD1 (5 bases). V gave up 0 bases and J gave up 4 bases, with 7 bases separating them. This CDR3 contains 13 residues. Germline V gene data show CDR1 as SGDLS and CDR2 as YYNGEE. This chain's CDR3 is CASSVGGATEAFF. In nucleotides, the CDR3 is TGTGCCAGCAGCGTAGGTGGGGCCACTGAAGCTTTCTTT.

The chain couples TRBV9 to TRBJ1-6, with 8 bases fitting TRBD1. The CDR3 is made up of 14 amino acids. Germline V gives CDR1 SGDLS, CDR2 YYNGEE. After removal of 0 bases from V and 10 bases from J, the junction contained 3 bases not matched to a gene. This CDR3 reads CASSVAQGESPLHF. DNA for the CDR3: TGTGCCAGCAGCGTAGCACAGGGGGAGTCACCCCTCCACTTT.

This chain joins TRBV7-2 and TRBJ2-7; D is perhaps TRBD1 or TRBD2 (5 bases each). Germline V gene lookup returns CDR1 SGHTA and CDR2 FQGNSA. Trimming cost V 5 bases and J 3 bases, with 14 bases left between them. The CDR3 has 14 amino acids. The CDR3 nucleotides read TGTGCCAGCAGCACACACGGGACCCTCTACGAGCAGTACTTC. This gives the protein CASSTHGTLYEQYF. Together with reference TRBV7-2 and TRBJ2-7, the CDR3 gives the full variable domain: GAGVSQSPSNKVTEKGKDVELRCDPISGHTALYWYRQSLGQGLEFLIYFQGNSAPDKSGLPSDRFSAERTGGSVSTLTIQRTQQEDSAVYLCASSTHGTLYEQYFGPGTRLTVT.

This chain uses TRBV6-5 with TRBJ2-3; perhaps D is TRBD1 or TRBD2 (6 bases each). The CDR3 spans 12 residues. The germline V gene has CDR1 MNHEY and CDR2 SVGAGI. The germline V and J ends were trimmed by 5 bases and 10 bases, with 13 bases remaining between them. CDR3 bases: TGTGCCAGCAGTCGGGGGCGAATTGCGCAGTATTTT. It specifies CASSRGRIAQYF.

The V gene is TRBV11-3, the J gene TRBJ2-3; tentative D call: TRBD1 (5 bases). Germline-derived CDR1 and CDR2 are SGHNT and YENEEA. Deletions cut 8 bases from V and 0 bases from J, with 15 bases between. The CDR3 spans 15 residues. The CDR3 here is CASATRQSSTDTQYF. For the CDR3, the DNA is TGTGCCAGCGCCACTCGACAGTCTAGCACAGATACGCAGTATTTT.

This clone was observed once. The gene calls are TRBV2 and TRBJ2-3; possibly TRBD2 for D (6 bases). Trimming shortened V by 7 bases and J by 6 bases, and 11 bases separated the two germline ends. Germline V CDR1 and CDR2: SNHLY, FYNNEI. This CDR3 is built from 12 residues. CDR3 residues: CASTAGLDTQYF. The CDR3 nucleotides read TGTGCCAGCACCGCGGGACTCGATACGCAGTATTTT. Full variable domain (missing parts from reference TRBV2 and TRBJ2-3): EPEVTQTPSHQVTQMGQEVILRCVPISNHLYFYWYRQILGQKVEFLVSFYNNEISEKSEIFDDQFSVERPDGSNFTLKIRSTKLEDSAMYFCASTAGLDTQYFGPGTRLTVL.